This is a list of T cell receptor beta chains from one sample in a study of OX40 agonist ivuxolimab in advanced cancers. The data were produced by immunoSEQ multiplex PCR, yet TCRdb's version contains in-frame clones alone and is incomplete. This table holds 25,000 to 35,000 clones, less than 90% found once. The source material was CD4+ or CD8+ T cells sorted from blood, sampled in a trial of the OX40 agonist ivuxolimab. The receptor source for this set is an adult with an advanced solid tumor such as melanoma, head and neck, liver or kidney cancer. Each CDR3 is given with its conserved first and last residue. Fields, in order: J gene, D gene, CDR3 length, clone size, V gene, CDR3 protein, CDR3 DNA. A D gene is named only where the DNA matches it firmly. Only part of the rows carry a size: once, few, many, or a class if the clone is expanded.

TRBJ2-1,-,14,once,TRBV6-6,CASSYGRGYNEQFF,TGTGCCAGCAGTTACGGTCGGGGCTACAATGAGCAGTTCTTC
TRBJ1-5,TRBD1,12,-,TRBV29-1,CSVGTGSQPQHF,TGCAGCGTGGGGACAGGGAGTCAGCCCCAGCATTTT
TRBJ2-1,-,15,few,TRBV11-1,CASSLAGNPSDEQFF,TGTGCCAGCAGTTTGGCGGGGAACCCTTCGGATGAGCAGTTCTTC
TRBJ2-7,TRBD2,13,-,TRBV7-9,CASSPPGRDEQYF,TGTGCCAGCAGCCCGCCGGGGAGGGACGAGCAGTACTTC
TRBJ2-1,TRBD2,15,-,TRBV5-1,CASASGGHSYNEQFF,TGCGCCAGCGCTAGCGGGGGTCACTCCTACAATGAGCAGTTCTTC
TRBJ2-7,-,17,-,TRBV4-1,CASSQRFRGQGRDEQYF,TGCGCCAGCAGTCAGAGGTTCCGGGGCCAGGGAAGGGACGAGCAGTACTTC
TRBJ2-1,-,14,-,TRBV4-2,CASSQAPPSVEQFF,TGTGCCAGCAGCCAGGCCCCTCCTAGCGTCGAGCAGTTCTTC
TRBJ2-2,-,15,-,TRBV6-5,CASSYLDLPTGELFF,TGTGCCAGCAGTTACTTGGATTTGCCCACCGGGGAGCTGTTTTTT
TRBJ2-7,TRBD1,17,-,TRBV13,CASSLESVGGAGAEQYF,TGTGCCAGCAGCTTAGAGTCAGTAGGGGGCGCTGGGGCCGAGCAGTACTTC
TRBJ2-1,-,15,-,TRBV5-1,CATTPEEGPYNEQFF,TGCGCCACCACCCCGGAGGAGGGACCCTACAATGAGCAGTTCTTC
TRBJ2-7,-,12,-,TRBV27,CASSSEGRAQYF,TGTGCCAGCAGTTCCGAGGGAAGGGCGCAGTACTTC
TRBJ2-1,TRBD2,16,-,TRBV28,CASSFEAGEVWNEQFF,TGTGCCAGCAGTTTTGAGGCGGGAGAGGTTTGGAATGAGCAGTTCTTC
TRBJ2-7,TRBD2,13,-,TRBV11-2,CASSRGSGNRQYF,TGTGCCAGCAGCCGCGGTAGCGGGAATCGGCAGTACTTC
TRBJ1-1,TRBD1,13,-,TRBV29-1,CSAGDREDTEAFF,TGCAGCGCCGGGGACAGGGAGGACACTGAAGCTTTCTTT
TRBJ2-3,-,14,once,TRBV29-1,CSVDLGGPTDTQYF,TGCAGCGTTGATTTGGGGGGTCCCACAGATACGCAGTATTTT
TRBJ1-1,-,15,once,TRBV28,CASSLRQLINTEAFF,TGTGCCAGCAGTTTAAGACAGCTGATTAACACTGAAGCTTTCTTT
TRBJ2-7,TRBD2,15,once,TRBV13,CASSPRTSGHYEQYF,TGTGCCAGCAGCCCCCGGACTAGCGGGCACTACGAGCAGTACTTC
TRBJ2-1,-,11,-,TRBV5-1,CASRGGNEQFF,TGCGCCAGCAGAGGGGGCAATGAGCAGTTCTTC
TRBJ2-4,TRBD1,19,-,TRBV11-2,CASSQTISGQGRAKNIQYF,TGTGCCAGCAGCCAAACGATTAGCGGACAGGGGCGGGCCAAAAACATTCAGTACTTC
TRBJ2-7,TRBD1,16,-,TRBV6-5,CASSYSRTGSSYEQYF,TGTGCCAGCAGTTACTCACGGACAGGGAGCTCCTACGAGCAGTACTTC
TRBJ2-7,TRBD2,14,-,TRBV2,CASSHSGDPYEQYF,TGTGCCAGCAGCCATAGCGGGGACCCCTACGAGCAGTACTTC
TRBJ2-7,TRBD2,14,-,TRBV6-6,CASTQGGRGYEQYF,TGTGCCAGCACCCAGGGCGGGAGAGGGTACGAGCAGTACTTC
TRBJ2-1,TRBD2,16,-,TRBV4-1,CASSHSGNGGEGEQFF,TGCGCCAGCAGCCACTCTGGGAATGGCGGGGAGGGTGAGCAGTTCTTC
TRBJ2-1,-,10,-,TRBV2,CASVGFEQFF,TGTGCCAGCGTTGGATTTGAGCAGTTCTTC
TRBJ2-1,TRBD2,15,few,TRBV10-2,CASSPGLADYNEQFF,TGCGCCAGCAGTCCGGGACTAGCAGACTACAATGAGCAGTTCTTC
TRBJ1-1,-,11,few,TRBV11-2,CASSLEPEAFF,TGTGCCAGCAGCTTAGAGCCTGAAGCTTTCTTT
TRBJ2-7,-,15,-,TRBV6-4,CASSDSGTLDYEQYF,TGTGCCAGCAGTGACTCTGGGACCTTGGACTACGAGCAGTACTTC
TRBJ1-1,TRBD1,13,medium-sized,TRBV10-3,CATMGGQYTEAFF,TGTGCCACCATGGGGGGACAGTACACTGAAGCTTTCTTT
TRBJ1-1,-,17,once,TRBV5-4,CASSLAGRGVLNTEAFF,TGTGCCAGCAGCTTGGCCGGGAGGGGGGTGTTGAACACTGAAGCTTTCTTT
TRBJ1-4,TRBD1,14,-,TRBV28,CASSWDRGDEKLFF,TGTGCCAGCAGTTGGGACAGGGGGGATGAAAAACTGTTTTTT
TRBJ2-1,-,14,-,TRBV9,CASSAAWGGHEQFF,TGTGCCAGCAGCGCTGCCTGGGGGGGGCATGAGCAGTTCTTC
TRBJ2-3,-,11,-,TRBV27,CASRMFDTQYF,TGTGCCAGCCGGATGTTTGATACGCAGTATTTT
TRBJ2-4,-,15,-,TRBV7-9,CASSLEGLAKNIQYF,TGTGCCAGCAGCTTAGAGGGACTAGCCAAAAACATTCAGTACTTC
TRBJ2-3,-,14,-,TRBV27,CASSLVGSTDTQYF,TGTGCCAGCAGTTTAGTAGGGAGCACAGATACGCAGTATTTT
TRBJ2-7,TRBD1,15,-,TRBV4-3,CASSQGQGGAYEQYF,TGCGCCAGCAGCCAAGGACAGGGGGGGGCCTACGAGCAGTACTTC
TRBJ1-2,-,14,once,TRBV28,CASSLAGNNYGYTF,TGTGCCAGCAGTTTAGCAGGGAACAACTATGGCTACACCTTC
TRBJ2-7,TRBD1,15,-,TRBV6-4,CASSGGTGGNYEQYF,TGTGCCAGCAGTGGCGGGACAGGGGGAAACTACGAGCAGTACTTC
TRBJ2-1,-,15,-,TRBV27,CASSLSAGSYNEQFF,TGTGCCAGCAGTTTATCGGCGGGCTCCTACAATGAGCAGTTCTTC
TRBJ2-1,TRBD2,17,medium-sized,TRBV13,CASSSRGKGLADNEQFF,TGTGCCAGCAGCTCCCGGGGGAAGGGACTAGCGGACAATGAGCAGTTCTTC
TRBJ2-7,-,14,-,TRBV5-1,CASSWDPSSYEQYF,TGCGCCAGCAGCTGGGACCCCTCCTCCTACGAGCAGTACTTC
TRBJ1-5,TRBD1,14,-,TRBV6-5,CASSPRQGRQPQHF,TGTGCCAGCAGTCCCAGACAGGGGAGACAGCCCCAGCATTTT
TRBJ1-1,-,15,-,TRBV6-5,CASSYSRGGATEAFF,TGTGCCAGCAGTTACTCGAGGGGGGGGGCAACTGAAGCTTTCTTT
TRBJ2-7,TRBD1,16,few,TRBV27,CASSSRTGGNPYEQYF,TGTGCCAGCAGTTCCCGGACAGGGGGAAACCCATACGAGCAGTACTTC
TRBJ1-2,-,12,-,TRBV7-3,CASSLALIGYTF,TGTGCCAGCAGCTTAGCGTTGATTGGCTACACCTTC
TRBJ2-7,-,15,-,TRBV2,CASSESRAHSYEQYF,TGTGCCAGCAGTGAATCGCGGGCCCACTCCTACGAGCAGTACTTC